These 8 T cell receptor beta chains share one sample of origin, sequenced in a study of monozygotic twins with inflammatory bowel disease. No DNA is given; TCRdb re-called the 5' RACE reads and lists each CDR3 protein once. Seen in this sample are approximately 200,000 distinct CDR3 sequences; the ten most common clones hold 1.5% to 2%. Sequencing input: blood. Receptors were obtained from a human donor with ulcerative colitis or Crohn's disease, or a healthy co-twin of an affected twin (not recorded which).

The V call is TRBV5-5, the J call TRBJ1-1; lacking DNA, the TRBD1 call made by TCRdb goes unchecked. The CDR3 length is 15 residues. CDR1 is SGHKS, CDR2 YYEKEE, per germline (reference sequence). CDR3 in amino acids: CASSSQTPGNTEAFF.

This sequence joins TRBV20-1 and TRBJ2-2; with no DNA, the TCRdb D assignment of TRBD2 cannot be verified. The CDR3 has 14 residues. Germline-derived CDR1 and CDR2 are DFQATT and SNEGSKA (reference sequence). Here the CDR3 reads CSAEPGPNTGELFF.

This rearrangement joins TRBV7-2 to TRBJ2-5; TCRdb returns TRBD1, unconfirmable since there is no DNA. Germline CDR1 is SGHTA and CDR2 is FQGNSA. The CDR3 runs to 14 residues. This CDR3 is CASTGGPTGETQYF.

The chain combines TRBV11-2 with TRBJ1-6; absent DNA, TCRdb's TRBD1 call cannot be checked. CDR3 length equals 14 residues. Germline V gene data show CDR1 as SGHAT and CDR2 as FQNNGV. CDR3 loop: CASSTGGMGSPLYF.

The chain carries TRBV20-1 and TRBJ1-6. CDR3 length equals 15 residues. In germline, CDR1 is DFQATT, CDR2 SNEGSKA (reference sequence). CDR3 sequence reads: CSAKAGSSYNSPLHF.

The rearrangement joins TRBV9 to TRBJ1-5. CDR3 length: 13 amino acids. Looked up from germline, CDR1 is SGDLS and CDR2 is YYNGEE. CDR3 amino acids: CASSAQEEQPQHF. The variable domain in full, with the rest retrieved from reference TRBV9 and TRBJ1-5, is DSGVTQTPKHLITATGQRVTLRCSPRSGDLSVYWYQQSLDQGLQFLIQYYNGEERAKGNILERFSAQQFPDLHSELNLSSLELGDSALYFCASSAQEEQPQHFGDGTRLSIL.

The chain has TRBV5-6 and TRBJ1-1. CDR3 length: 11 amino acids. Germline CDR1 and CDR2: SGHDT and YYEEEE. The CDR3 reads CASSLESEAFF.

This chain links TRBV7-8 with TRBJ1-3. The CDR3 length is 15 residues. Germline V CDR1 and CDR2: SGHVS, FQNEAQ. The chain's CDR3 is CASSLWGGTGNTIYF.